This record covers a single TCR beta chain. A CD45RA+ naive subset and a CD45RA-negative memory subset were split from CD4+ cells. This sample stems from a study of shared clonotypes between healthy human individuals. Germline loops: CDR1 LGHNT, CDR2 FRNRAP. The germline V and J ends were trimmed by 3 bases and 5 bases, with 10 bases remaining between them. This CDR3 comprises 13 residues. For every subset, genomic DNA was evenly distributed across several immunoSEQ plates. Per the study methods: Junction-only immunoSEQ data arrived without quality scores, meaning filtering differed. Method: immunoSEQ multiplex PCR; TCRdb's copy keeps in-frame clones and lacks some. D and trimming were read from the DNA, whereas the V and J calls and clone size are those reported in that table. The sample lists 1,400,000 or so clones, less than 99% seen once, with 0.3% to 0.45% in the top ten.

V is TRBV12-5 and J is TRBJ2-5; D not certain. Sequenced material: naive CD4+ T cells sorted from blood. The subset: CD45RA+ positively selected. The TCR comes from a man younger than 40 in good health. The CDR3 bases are TGTGCTAGTGGTTTAGGTCTGGTGGAGACCCAGTACTTC. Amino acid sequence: CASGLGLVETQYF.